This entry concerns a single TCR beta chain. The table came from immunoSEQ multiplex PCR; TCRdb's copy has only in-frame clones and leaves some out. This repertoire shows about 150,000 clones, 84% found once; its top ten account for 4.8%. The CDR3 runs to 16 residues. Trimming cost V 7 bases and J 7 bases; bases outside gene matches: 12. Germline V lookup: CDR1 LNHDA, CDR2 SQIVND (reference sequence). These data are taken from a study of blood T cell repertoires in COVID-19. This chain uses TRBV19 with TRBJ1-5; 11 nucleotides align to TRBD1. The sequenced sample consisted of peripheral blood. The clonotype originates from a human donor in a cohort sampled during active COVID-19. CDR3 sequence: CASTSLMGQGVQPQHF. In nucleotides, the CDR3 is TGTGCCAGTACCTCACTCATGGGACAGGGGGTACAGCCCCAGCATTTT.